This T cell receptor beta chain was obtained from a study of CD8 T cells in ankylosing spondylitis. TCRdb analysed the 5' RACE reads with MiXCR anew, one entry per CDR3 protein. The top ten hold approximately 32% of the sample, which has 150,000 to 200,000 distinct CDR3 sequences, about 9.9% seen once. This clonotype came up many times. Its antigen is still unknown. General observations from the study: Disease-linked clones, CD8+, were relatively rare in peripheral blood.

The CDR3 loop spans 13 amino acids. Germline V gene sequence: CDR1 SGDLS, CDR2 YYNGEE. Trimming cost V 0 bases and J 3 bases, with 6 bases left between them. The genes are TRBV9 and TRBJ1-1, with D perhaps matching TRBD1 (6 bases). Sequencing was done on a sample of blood, either unsorted or a sorted T cell fraction (not recorded which). This sequence originates from a male donor with ankylosing spondylitis or in good health (not recorded which). The CDR3 DNA follows: TGTGCCAGCAGCGTAGAGGGGGACACTGAAGCTTTCTTT. It yields the protein CASSVEGDTEAFF.